This TCR beta chain stems from a study of spatial heterogeneity in lung cancer (dated by TCRdb to the late 2010s). Context from the whole study: Beta-chain transcripts were consistently detected in greater numbers than alpha-chain transcripts, which likely reflected higher beta-chain transcript abundance. TCR alpha and beta repertoires were quantitatively compared across multiple tumor regions, matched nontumor lung and blood in non-small cell lung cancer. Both alpha and beta chains were TCR-sequenced in samples taken at surgery, namely 220 tumor regions, 61 to 65 matched nontumor lung samples and about 52 PBMC samples. TCR repertoire features were related to nonsynonymous mutation counts determined by whole-exome sequencing of tumor tissue. In the raw uncorrected reads, each unique combination of TCR and UMI appeared on average more than ten times.

The time point label here, explained by the study, means: sample taken at primary tumor resection. Samples were obtained from approximately 70 patients with early-stage, untreated non-small cell lung cancer from the lung TRACERx cohort. Whole RNA extracted from tumor and nontumor lung tissue, or from cryopreserved PBMC samples, was used for TCR sequencing without cell sorting. Only patients with enough RNA available from two or more tumor regions were chosen for TCR sequencing. Library preparation was by 5' RACE. The data were produced on a NextSeq 500. The TCR library protocol attached a unique molecular identifier to each TCR cDNA molecule to allow correction of PCR and sequencing errors. Under the source paper's analysis protocol: TCR identification, UMI-based error correction and CDR3 extraction were all carried out with Decombinator tools. TCRs above a frequency of 2 per 1,000, corresponding to the top 1% of the tumor frequency distribution, were defined as expanded. Renyi diversity was calculated using the R vegan package after each repertoire was subsampled 100 times to 5,000 TCRs. CDR3 similarity networks were built from amino acid triplet string-kernel similarity, connecting CDR3s with pairwise similarity above 0.82. Starting from the raw public reads, TCRdb applied fastp trimming at Q25, assembled clones with MiXCR and retained in-frame beta chains. Duplicate CDR3 protein sequences are folded into a single record with the most common DNA and genes. These V and J calls derive from TCRdb rather than the authors' analysis. This sample gives around 63,000 distinct CDR3 sequences in total; under 7.5% of them show up just once. The biggest ten clones account for roughly 14% of the sample.

This clonotype has ten or more counts. No cognate antigen has been identified for it. No base-level quality is on record; no much larger clone is a single base apart. Overall study outcomes, separate from this receptor: Confirming at a functional level the hypothesis that regional TCRs recognize regional mutations was considered to require additional single-cell paired TCR alpha and beta sequencing. Ubiquitous expanded tumor TCRs were found in blood more often at tumor resection than at routine follow-up.

V loses 6 bases at its end and J loses 5 bases; junction bases beyond the gene matches: 11. The CDR3 has 18 amino acids, counting the end cysteine and phenylalanine. The entry retains the CDR3 DNA only, 54 bases that are in frame from base 1. Taken from the germline V gene, the CDR1 and CDR2 loops are WSHSY and SAAADI. This sequence uses TRBV10-2 and TRBJ2-1, with 15 central nucleotides matching TRBD2. This TCR was recovered from a female donor with early-stage non-small cell lung cancer. Sequencing was performed on PBMCs, taken at surgery. The CDR3 region has the sequence CASSSLTRTSGRDNEQFF. The DNA reads TGCGCCAGCAGCTCCCTCACCCGGACTAGCGGGAGGGACAATGAGCAGTTCTTC.